These 23 T cell receptor beta chains were sequenced from one sample in a study of early T cells in non-severe SARS-CoV-2 infection (dated by TCRdb to the early 2020s). The library was made by 5' RACE. The sequencing machine was a NextSeq 500. TCRdb redid the processing of the public reads, applying fastp at Q25 and MiXCR, and retained in-frame beta chains. One record per CDR3 amino acid sequence lists the most common genes and DNA. The sample table lists some 45,000 distinct CDR3 sequences, over 3% of them with a count of one. Jointly, the top ten make up about 3% of the sample. What was sequenced was whole blood. Receptor source: an adult who was a healthcare worker with PCR-confirmed SARS-CoV-2 infection or an uninfected control (not recorded which).

This clonotype came up many times. The V call is TRBV7-9, the J call TRBJ1-4, with TRBD1 matching 9 bases. V shed 1 base and J 11 bases; nucleotides not matched to a gene: 5. The CDR3 is made up of 14 amino acids. Germline V gene data show CDR1 as SEHNR and CDR2 as FQNEAQ (reference sequence). CDR3 protein: CASSLEGQGSKLFF. The CDR3 DNA sequence: TGTGCCAGCAGCTTAGAGGGACAGGGTTCTAAACTGTTTTTT.

Ten or more counts support this clonotype. J is TRBJ1-1 and V is TRBV30, with D possibly being TRBD1 (5 bases). Per the germline V gene, CDR1 is GTSNPN and CDR2 is SVGIG (reference sequence). This CDR3 is 14 amino acids long. Trimming cost V 0 bases and J 9 bases, with 17 bases left between them. In nucleotides, the CDR3 is TGTGCCTGGAGTGTGGGGACTAACCTAGATAAAGCTTTCTTT. This translates into CAWSVGTNLDKAFF.

This clonotype was detected many times. V and J are TRBV19 and TRBJ2-3, with 11 bases that match TRBD2. The CDR3 has 15 amino acids. V was pared by 8 bases and J by 1 base, with 5 bases of the junction left unmatched. In germline, CDR1 is LNHDA, CDR2 SQIVND (reference sequence). CDR3 DNA sequence: TGTGCCAGTGCCACGACTAGCGGGGGCACAGATACGCAGTATTTT. This encodes CASATTSGGTDTQYF.

This clonotype was counted between two and nine times. This chain links TRBV2 with TRBJ2-7; D not certain. The V and J ends lost 6 bases and 1 base respectively, with 7 bases between them. The CDR3 is 12 residues long. Germline V CDR1 and CDR2: SNHLY, FYNNEI. The CDR3 sequence: CASSDHSYEQYF. The DNA of the CDR3 is TGTGCCAGCAGCGACCATTCCTACGAGCAGTACTTC.

This clonotype was seen more than once but under ten times. A read error may produce the germline difference seen at one junction end. The rearrangement joins TRBV7-2 to TRBJ1-1; D gene unclear. Germline CDR1 reads SGHTA; CDR2 reads FQGNSA. This CDR3 is built from 11 residues. In DNA, the CDR3 is TGTGCCAGCAGCTTATCCCATCAAAACCAATTT. Its translation: CASSLSHQNQF.

In its sample, this clonotype was seen many times. V and J are TRBV7-2 and TRBJ1-2; D is ambiguous. Trimming removed 3 bases at V and 1 base at J, with 12 bases between. CDR3 length equals 15 residues. Per germline, CDR1 SGHTA and CDR2 FQGNSA. This chain's CDR3 is CASSFPDRVNYGYTF. The CDR3 DNA follows: TGTGCCAGCAGCTTTCCCGATAGGGTTAACTATGGCTACACCTTC.

This clonotype was seen ten or more times. The J gene is TRBJ1-2, the V gene TRBV12-3 or TRBV12-4, with a weak D call TRBD1 (5 bases). Trimming took 8 bases from V and 1 from J, leaving 11 bases between them. The CDR3 loop spans 13 amino acids. The CDR3 DNA follows: TGTGCCAGCCAACGGGGGGGTAACTATGGCTACACCTTC. It codes for CASQRGGNYGYTF.

Many counts were recorded for this clonotype. The rearrangement joins TRBV29-1 to TRBJ1-2; D not certain. The V gene lost 7 bases and the J gene lost 2 bases, with 11 bases spanning the gap. Germline CDR1 reads SQVTM; CDR2 reads ANQGSEA. This CDR3 spans 12 amino acids. The CDR3 DNA is TGCAGCGCCCTACAGTTCAACTATGGCTACACCTTC. The encoded protein is CSALQFNYGYTF.

This clonotype was picked up many times. The rearrangement joins TRBV20-1 to TRBJ2-5, with 15 positions matching TRBD2. The length of the CDR3 is 16 residues. Unmatched junction bases numbered 2, after V lost 1 base and J lost 2 bases. Germline CDR1 reads DFQATT; CDR2 reads SNEGSKA (reference sequence). CDR3 protein: CSARAGLAGGQETQYF. The CDR3 bases are TGCAGTGCTAGAGCAGGACTAGCGGGGGGGCAAGAGACCCAGTACTTC.

This clonotype was seen at least ten times. J is TRBJ2-7 and V is TRBV9; 10 nucleotides align to TRBD1. CDR1 and CDR2 from the germline V gene are SGDLS and YYNGEE. This CDR3 has 16 amino acids. V was clipped by 0 bases and J by 5 bases; unmatched bases: 8. Written as DNA, the CDR3 is TGTGCCAGCAGCGTAGGAACGGGACAGGGGCTGAACGAGCAGTACTTC. As protein: CASSVGTGQGLNEQYF. The full variable domain, with the rest looked up from reference TRBV9 and TRBJ2-7, is DSGVTQTPKHLITATGQRVTLRCSPRSGDLSVYWYQQSLDQGLQFLIQYYNGEERAKGNILERFSAQQFPDLHSELNLSSLELGDSALYFCASSVGTGQGLNEQYFGPGTRLTVT.

This clonotype was picked up many times. V gene TRBV7-6 combines with J gene TRBJ2-2; maybe TRBD2 (5 bases). V lost 5 bases to trimming and J lost 4 bases, with 17 bases between them. The CDR3 has 16 residues. CDR1 and CDR2 from the germline V gene are SGHVS and FNYEAQ. Here the CDR3 reads CASSLVGLGGTGELFF. DNA for the CDR3: TGTGCCAGCAGCCTCGTAGGACTTGGAGGCACCGGGGAGCTGTTTTTT.

The table lists this clonotype with many counts. V gene TRBV20-1 combines with J gene TRBJ1-6; 7 nucleotides match TRBD1. The V segment lost 1 base and the J segment 7 bases; nucleotides outside the gene matches: 4. CDR3 length: 14 residues. Germline V gene data show CDR1 as DFQATT and CDR2 as SNEGSKA (reference sequence). CDR3 in amino acids: CSARAGQHNSPLHF. CDR3 nucleotides: TGCAGTGCTAGAGCGGGACAGCACAATTCACCCCTCCACTTT.

This clonotype has ten or more counts. The chain joins TRBV4-1 to TRBJ2-3; 10 nucleotides agree with TRBD1. CDR3 length equals 15 residues. J was trimmed by 5 bases and V by 1 base; bases with no gene match: 3. The germline gives CDR1 MGHRA, CDR2 YSYEKL. The CDR3 DNA sequence: TGCGCCAGCAGCCAAGGAGACAGGGGGCAAGATACGCAGTATTTT. Its translation is CASSQGDRGQDTQYF.

At least ten counts were recorded for this clonotype. The chain is built from TRBV3-1 and TRBJ1-1; D gene unclear. The CDR3 extends over 15 amino acids. The V end lost 1 base, the J end lost 5 bases, and 14 bases lay between the germline ends. The V gene's germline CDR1 is LGHDT and CDR2 YNNKEL (reference sequence). The CDR3 loop is CASSQGGGRGTEAFF. In DNA, the CDR3 is TGTGCCAGCAGCCAAGGTGGCGGGCGAGGGACTGAAGCTTTCTTT.

About this clonotype: This may come from a read error, since a much larger clone is one base off. V gene TRBV5-6 combines with J gene TRBJ2-3, with D perhaps TRBD1 (5 bases). The CDR3 loop spans 15 amino acids. The germline V gene has CDR1 SGHDT and CDR2 YYEEEE. CDR3 coding DNA: TGTGCCGGCAGCTACGGACATCATGGGACAGATACGCAGTATTTT. It is translated as CAGSYGHHGTDTQYF.

This clonotype was detected many times. V and J are TRBV11-3 and TRBJ1-5; D remains unclear. V lost 1 base and J 0 bases, leaving 1 base between the germline ends. CDR3 length: 13 residues. CDR1 SGHNT and CDR2 YENEEA come from the germline V gene. This CDR3 is CASSLGSNQPQHF. CDR3 nucleotides: TGTGCCAGCAGCTTAGGTAGCAATCAGCCCCAGCATTTT.

Turning to this clonotype: This may be a read error, as it is one base from a much larger clone. The rearrangement uses TRBV10-2 and TRBJ2-3; possibly TRBD1 or TRBD2 for D (5 bases each). The CDR3 contains 15 residues. Looked up from germline, CDR1 is WSHSY and CDR2 is SAAADI. Trimming pared 0 bases from V and 2 bases from J, leaving 9 bases between. The CDR3 DNA is TGCGCCAGCAGTGAGTCTGTGGGGACCACAGATACGCAGTATTTT. This gives the protein CASSESVGTTDTQYF.

This clonotype was detected many times. The chain joins TRBV6-6 to TRBJ1-2; 7 bases align to TRBD1. Germline CDR1 reads MNHNY; CDR2 reads SVGAGI (reference sequence). V lost 4 bases and J lost 0; bases outside the gene matches: 2. The CDR3 length is 14 residues. In DNA form, the CDR3 reads TGTGCCAGCAGTTGGACAGGAACTAACTATGGCTACACCTTC. Protein: CASSWTGTNYGYTF.

This clonotype was seen many times. This chain joins TRBV7-9 and TRBJ1-5; D uncertain. V was shortened by 5 bases and J by 6 bases, with 8 bases between the two germline ends. Germline CDR1 and CDR2: SEHNR and FQNEAQ (reference sequence). The CDR3 spans 12 residues. The CDR3 nucleotides read TGTGCCAGCAGCCACCCGGGTCAGCCCCAGCATTTT. This gives the protein CASSHPGQPQHF.

This clonotype was recorded a few times. CDR3: CASSLGQGRVGHQPQHF. Here the CDR3 DNA reads TGTGCCAGCAGTCTGGGACAGGGACGGGTGGGTCATCAGCCCCAGCATTTT. This chain joins TRBV6-6 and TRBJ1-5; 9 nucleotides align to TRBD1. Germline CDR1 MNHNY, CDR2 SVGAGI (reference sequence). The CDR3 length is 17 residues. V was clipped by 5 bases and J by 5 bases; unmatched bases: 13.

This clonotype was observed at least ten times. The V gene is TRBV2, the J gene TRBJ2-5, with 11 bases fitting TRBD2. Germline CDR1 SNHLY, CDR2 FYNNEI. The trim removed 6 bases at V and 2 bases at J, leaving 8 bases unmatched. CDR3 size: 16 residues. CDR3 amino acids: CASRKLAGAPQETQYF. The DNA for the CDR3 is TGTGCCAGCAGGAAACTAGCGGGGGCCCCTCAAGAGACCCAGTACTTC.

This clonotype was detected only a few times. J is TRBJ2-2 and V is TRBV30; D ambiguous. Germline CDR1 and CDR2: GTSNPN and SVGIG (reference sequence). The CDR3 is 13 amino acids. V gave up 6 bases and J gave up 1 base, with 9 bases separating them. DNA of the CDR3: TGTGCCTGCCCTCAGGTGAACACCGGGGAGCTGTTTTTT. It is translated as CACPQVNTGELFF.

This clonotype was counted at least ten times. CDR3: CASSLRGTYGYTF. CDR3 in DNA: TGTGCCAGCAGCTTACGCGGAACCTATGGCTACACCTTC. The chain joins TRBV7-9 to TRBJ1-2; D is unresolved. CDR1 and CDR2 from the germline V gene are SEHNR and FQNEAQ (reference sequence). The CDR3 contains 13 residues. The V end was cut by 2 bases, the J end by 4 bases, with 8 bases between.